This T cell receptor beta chain was recovered during a study of graft-versus-host responses after intestinal transplantation. The wider study: Recipients were all induced with anti-thymocyte globulin, then given tacrolimus and steroids for two to three years.

Remarks on this clone: The antigen is not known.

Method: immunoSEQ multiplex PCR; TCRdb's copy keeps in-frame clones and lacks some. The table has tens of thousands of clones, 85% to 95% seen once; the top ten hold about 2%. CDR1 SGDLS and CDR2 YYNGEE come from the germline V gene. V lost 6 bases to trimming and J lost 0 bases; unmatched junction nucleotides: 19. The CDR3 is made up of 20 amino acids. Study observations and caveats: GvH clones surfaced in recipient marrow, some emerging earlier in ileum or blood. The highest levels of circulating GvH clones went along with early declines in HvG clones after transplant.

Sequenced material: unstimulated CD8+ T cells sorted from spleen or lymph node cells, taken before intestinal transplant. The receptor's source is a human donor who received an intestinal transplant. J is TRBJ2-1 and V is TRBV9; 9 positions match TRBD2. The CDR3 DNA sequence: TGTGCCAGCACCCGTAGCGGGGCGGGGGGGTTCTTGAGCTCCTACAATGAGCAGTTCTTC. Amino acid sequence: CASTRSGAGGFLSSYNEQFF.